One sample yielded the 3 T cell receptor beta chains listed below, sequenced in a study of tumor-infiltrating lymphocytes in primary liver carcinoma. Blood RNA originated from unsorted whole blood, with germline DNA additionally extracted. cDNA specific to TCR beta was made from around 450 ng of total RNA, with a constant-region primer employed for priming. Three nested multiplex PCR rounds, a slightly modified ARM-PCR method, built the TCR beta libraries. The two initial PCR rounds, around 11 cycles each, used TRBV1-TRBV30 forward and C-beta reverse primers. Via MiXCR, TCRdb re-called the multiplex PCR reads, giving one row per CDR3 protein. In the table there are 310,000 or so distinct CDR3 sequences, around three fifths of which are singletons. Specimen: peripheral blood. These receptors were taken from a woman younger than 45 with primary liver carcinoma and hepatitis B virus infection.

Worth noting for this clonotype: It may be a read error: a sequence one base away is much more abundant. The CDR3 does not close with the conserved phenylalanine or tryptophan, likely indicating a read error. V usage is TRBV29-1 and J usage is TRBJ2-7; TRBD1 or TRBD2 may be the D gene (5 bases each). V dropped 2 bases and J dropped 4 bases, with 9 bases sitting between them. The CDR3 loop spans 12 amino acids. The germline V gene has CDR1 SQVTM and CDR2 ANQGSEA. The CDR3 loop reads CSVERDAYEQYC. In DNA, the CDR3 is TGCAGCGTTGAACGGGACGCTTACGAGCAGTACTGC.

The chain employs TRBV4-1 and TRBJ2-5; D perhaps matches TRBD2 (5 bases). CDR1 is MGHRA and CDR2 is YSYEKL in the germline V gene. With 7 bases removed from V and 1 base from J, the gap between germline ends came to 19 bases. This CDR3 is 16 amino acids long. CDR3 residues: CASNRFHGLLQETQYF. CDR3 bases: TGCGCCAGCAATAGATTCCACGGACTGCTCCAAGAGACCCAGTACTTC.

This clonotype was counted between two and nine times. CDR3 region: CASSYFYSNEQFF. The DNA for the CDR3 is TGTGCCAGCAGTTATTTCTATTCCAATGAGCAGTTCTTC. The genes are TRBV6-5 and TRBJ2-1; unclear D gene. Trimming stripped 3 bases from V and 6 bases from J, with 9 bases between. Germline loops: CDR1 MNHEY, CDR2 SVGAGI. The CDR3 has 13 residues.